This TCR beta chain was sequenced in a study of blood T cell repertoires in COVID-19. Overall study: PBMCs, B-cell-depleted T cells, or T cells were the source of the cDNA or gDNA that made up the material.

In the original workflow: For nucleated cells, counts were estimated from reference gene primer amplification. Sequencing used immunoSEQ multiplex PCR; TCRdb keeps in-frame clones, though not all of them. The V and J calls and clone size were taken over from that table, and D and trimming were inferred from the DNA. The sample lists about 150,000 clones, roughly 80% seen once, with roughly 2% in the top ten. Trimming removed 6 bases from V and 3 bases from J; junction bases left unmatched: 5. Germline CDR1 reads SQVTM; CDR2 reads ANQGSEA. The CDR3 extends over 13 amino acids. Sequenced sample: peripheral blood. This receptor was obtained from an elderly woman with acute or convalescent COVID-19. V usage is TRBV29-1 and J usage is TRBJ1-5; TRBD1 agrees at 7 bases. The chain's CDR3 is CSVGTAFNQPQHF. Here the CDR3 DNA reads TGCAGCGTCGGGACAGCCTTCAATCAGCCCCAGCATTTT.